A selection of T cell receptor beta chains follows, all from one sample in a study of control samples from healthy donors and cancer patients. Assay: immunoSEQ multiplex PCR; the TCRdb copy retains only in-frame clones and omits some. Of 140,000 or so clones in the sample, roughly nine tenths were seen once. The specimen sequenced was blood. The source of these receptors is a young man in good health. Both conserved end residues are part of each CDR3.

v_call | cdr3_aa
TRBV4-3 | CASSYKPGERDEQYF
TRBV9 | CASSVSTGRDTEAFF
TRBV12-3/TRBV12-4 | CASSHGSNQPQHF
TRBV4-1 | CASSQTVNYGYTF
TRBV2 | CASSRLAPDTQYF
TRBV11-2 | CASSSQSSGGTYEQYF
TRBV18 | CASSPQGQGNTEAFF
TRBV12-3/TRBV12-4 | CASSLIPNEQFF
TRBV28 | CASSTMGAGESPPHF
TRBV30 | CAWSDDRGGGYTF
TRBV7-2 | CASSFRVGEKLFF
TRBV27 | CASRGSGNQPQHF
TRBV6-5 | CASRQTPGQLYGYTF
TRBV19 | CASSTWTGGGEAFF
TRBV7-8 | CASSFSLAGGPRNEQYF
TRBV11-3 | CASSQDRAGTEAFF
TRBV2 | CASNPRGQSYEQYF
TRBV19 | CASSIGQLNLYNSPLHF
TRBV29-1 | CSVGPTYYEQYF
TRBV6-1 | CASSEPAGGTQPQHF
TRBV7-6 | CASSLEGGPSSYNSPLHF
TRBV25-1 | CASSESITRIYEQYF
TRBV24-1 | CATSGSGAPDTGELFF
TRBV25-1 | CASSESTISGGELFF
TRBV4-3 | CASSQDYRGRWPQHF
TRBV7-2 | CASSLGRVPHF
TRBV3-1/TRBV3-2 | CASSQDIGLGYTF
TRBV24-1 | CATSARSTDTQYF
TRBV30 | CAWSVLGQGDEQYF
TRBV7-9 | CASSRTGNSLEQYF
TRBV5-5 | CASSMGPQETQYF
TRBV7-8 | CASSLRGDYGYTF
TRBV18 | CASSRTGTPLETQYF
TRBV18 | CASSRTGTFRKNTGELFF
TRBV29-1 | CSVEDGRRPSGANVLTF
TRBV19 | CASSIVLWGASTDTQYF
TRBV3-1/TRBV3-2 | CASSPTPGGEQYF
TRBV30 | CAWRQDREDTQYF
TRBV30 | CAWSPGYTEAFF
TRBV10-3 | CAISDGGESNYGYTF
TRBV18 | CASSPPGTQQETQYF
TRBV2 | CASKARWSYNEQFF